This T cell receptor beta chain was captured by sequencing in a study of T cells in Graves' hyperthyroidism and ophthalmopathy. About the study: Sampling of peripheral blood happened at initial diagnosis, prior to any treatment.

The study based diagnoses on clinical symptoms, serum thyroxine and TRAb, thyroid ultrasound and orbital computed tomography. PBMCs were derived from around 10 ml fresh peripheral blood. Amplified TCR beta CDR3 regions came from RNA transcripts. The HTBI primer set drove a first-round RT-PCR of the TCR CDR3. TCRdb used MiXCR to reprocess the multiplex PCR reads, holding one entry per CDR3 protein. The sample contains around 250,000 distinct CDR3 sequences, roughly a quarter of which appear only once. Between the trimmed V and J ends, which lost 4 bases and 3 bases, there was a span of 10 bases. The CDR3 has 13 amino acids. Germline loops: CDR1 KGHSH, CDR2 LQKENI. This clonotype was counted many times. What it binds is not known. Study-level findings and limits: Stable hyperthyroidism was told apart from ophthalmopathy by a model built on 13 V-J features.

The genes are TRBV18 and TRBJ2-7; D gene uncertain. What was sequenced was blood. The clonotype was recovered from a woman aged 40-49 years with Graves' ophthalmopathy. The CDR3 spells CASSRSFIYEQYF. The CDR3 DNA sequence: TGTGCCAGCTCACGGTCCTTCATCTACGAGCAGTACTTC. The full variable domain, its missing parts supplied by reference TRBV18 and TRBJ2-7, is NAGVMQNPRHLVRRRGQEARLRCSPMKGHSHVYWYRQLPEEGLKFMVYLQKENIIDESGMPKERFSAEFPKEGPSILRIQQVVRGDSAAYFCASSRSFIYEQYFGPGTRLTVT.